A single sample is the source of the 30 T cell receptor beta chains below, sequenced in a study of post-analysis software for immune sequencing data. Their antigens are not known. Every TCR beta cDNA library bore unique molecular identifiers. Via MiXCR, TCRdb re-called the PCR reads, giving one row per CDR3 protein. In the table there are approximately 360,000 distinct CDR3 sequences, approximately 33% of which are singletons. Study results and limitations: Elevated frequency relative to controls characterized roughly 5 TRBV segments in patients, TRBV5-6, TRBV5-1 and TRBV20-1 among them.

The sequenced material came from blood. Source of these receptors: a girl under 18 with multiple sclerosis.

The V gene is TRBV6-2 or TRBV6-3, the J gene TRBJ2-5; a possible D gene is TRBD1 (6 bases). Trimming removed 7 bases from V and 3 bases from J, with 18 bases in between. There are 15 residues in the CDR3. Germline CDR1 MNHEY, CDR2 SVGEGT. CDR3 amino acids: CASTLGGQIEETQYF. In DNA, the CDR3 is TGTGCCAGCACTTTAGGAGGACAGATCGAAGAGACCCAGTACTTC.

V gene TRBV20-1 combines with J gene TRBJ1-2; D is unclear. Germline assignment: CDR1 DFQATT and CDR2 SNEGSKA (reference sequence). Trimming cost V 7 bases and J 1 base, with 7 bases left between them. The CDR3 extends over 11 amino acids. The CDR3 region is CSVDGNYGYTF. The CDR3 DNA reads as TGCAGTGTGGACGGTAACTATGGCTACACCTTC.

This rearrangement joins TRBV3-1 to TRBJ1-1; unclear D gene. There are 13 residues in the CDR3. V was cut by 2 bases and J by 5 bases, with 9 bases left in between. From germline, CDR1 is LGHDT and CDR2 YNNKEL (reference sequence). The CDR3 DNA reads as TGTGCCAGCAGCCAATCCGAGTGGACTGAAGCTTTCTTT. Amino acid sequence: CASSQSEWTEAFF.

This clonotype was seen only a few times. J is TRBJ2-5 and V is TRBV5-1, with TRBD2 identical over 12 bases. V gave up 0 bases and J gave up 0 bases; unmatched junction bases: 9. This CDR3 has 19 amino acids. Germline V CDR1 and CDR2: SGHRS, YFSETQ. The chain's CDR3 is CASSLAPATSGGYQETQYF. The DNA for the CDR3 is TGCGCCAGCAGCTTGGCACCGGCGACTAGCGGGGGATACCAAGAGACCCAGTACTTC.

The gene calls are TRBV20-1 and TRBJ2-7, with 12 bases matching TRBD2. The V gene's germline CDR1 is DFQATT and CDR2 SNEGSKA (reference sequence). With V trimmed by 5 bases and J by 3 bases, 8 bases remained unmatched. The CDR3 has 15 residues. The CDR3 DNA reads TGCAGTGCTCCACTAGCGGGGGGCCATAACTACGAGCAGTACTTC. It is translated as CSAPLAGGHNYEQYF.

This chain uses TRBV10-3 with TRBJ1-1, with 8 bases matching TRBD1. This CDR3 region has 15 residues. Germline values: CDR1 ENHRY, CDR2 SYGVKD. Trimming took 2 bases from V and 1 from J; bases not matched to a gene: 3. CDR3 in DNA: TGTGCCATCAGTGAGCCCGGACAGGGGAACACTGAAGCTTTCTTT. Residues: CAISEPGQGNTEAFF.

The chain recombines TRBV4-1 with TRBJ2-1, with D maybe TRBD2 (6 bases). Germline CDR1 MGHRA, CDR2 YSYEKL. V gave up 2 bases and J gave up 7 bases, with 21 bases separating them. This CDR3 spans 17 amino acids. The DNA for the CDR3 is TGCGCCAGCAGCCAACTGGGTCGGGGGAGATTTTCTAATGAGCAGTTCTTC. It specifies CASSQLGRGRFSNEQFF.

CDR3 coding DNA: TGCAGCGTTGAAGTGGGTGAAGCTTTCTTT. Protein: CSVEVGEAFF. The rearrangement uses TRBV29-1 and TRBJ1-1; D ambiguous. Trimming took off 1 base at V and 7 bases at J, with 4 bases between the two ends. The CDR3 covers 10 residues. Germline V gene lookup returns CDR1 SQVTM and CDR2 ANQGSEA.

The chain carries TRBV6-5 and TRBJ2-7; possibly TRBD2 for D (6 bases). CDR1 is MNHEY and CDR2 is SVGAGI in the germline V gene. The V end was cut by 5 bases, the J end by 3 bases, with 14 bases between. The CDR3 is 14 amino acids. The CDR3 sequence is CASSPGDRHYEQYF. DNA of the CDR3: TGTGCCAGCAGTCCGGGGGACCGACACTACGAGCAGTACTTC.

This clonotype was detected only a few times. The V and J genes are TRBV4-1 and TRBJ1-1; D call uncertain. CDR1 is MGHRA and CDR2 is YSYEKL in the germline V gene. Trimming cost V 0 bases and J 4 bases, with 6 bases left between them. The CDR3 length is 13 residues. The CDR3 region is CASSQDVGTEAFF. The DNA of the CDR3 is TGCGCCAGCAGCCAAGATGTCGGCACTGAAGCTTTCTTT.

This clonotype has more than one count but fewer than ten. The chain carries TRBV6-1 and TRBJ2-1; a possible D gene is TRBD2 (5 bases). The V gene lost 4 bases and the J gene lost 5 bases, with 9 bases spanning the gap. The CDR3 covers 13 residues. Looked up from germline, CDR1 is MNHNS and CDR2 is SASEGT. CDR3 in amino acids: CASSAMRDNEQFF. The CDR3 bases are TGTGCCAGCAGTGCCATGCGGGACAATGAGCAGTTCTTC.

The chain combines TRBV5-1 with TRBJ2-5; no clear D. Gene TRBJ2-7 matches the end of the DNA better, so the J call may be wrong. The CDR3 runs to 16 residues. Germline V CDR1 and CDR2: SGHRS, YFSETQ. The CDR3 coding sequence is TGCGCCAGCAGCTTGGCGCCCAGTGGGGTCGAATACGAGCAGTACTTC. As protein: CASSLAPSGVEYEQYF.

The V gene is TRBV10-3, the J gene TRBJ2-6; 7 nucleotides align to TRBD1. The CDR3 has 19 amino acids. In germline, CDR1 is ENHRY, CDR2 SYGVKD. V trimming: 0 bases; J trimming: 1 base; junction bases outside the gene matches: 9. DNA for the CDR3: TGTGCCATCAGTGAGTCGCAAGCGACAGGGCGATCTGGGGCCAACGTCCTGACTTTC. Its translation: CAISESQATGRSGANVLTF.

This chain links TRBV10-1 with TRBJ2-3, with TRBD1 matching 8 bases. CDR3 size: 16 residues. J lost 7 bases, V lost 0 bases, and 9 bases had no gene match. Germline V CDR1 and CDR2: WNHNN, SYGVQD (reference sequence). The CDR3 bases are TGCGCCAGCAGTGAGTCCCTTGGACAGGGTGGGAATACGCAGTATTTT. Translation gives CASSESLGQGGNTQYF.

The sample holds a few counts of this clonotype. This rearrangement joins TRBV27 to TRBJ2-1, with 10 bases fitting TRBD2. The CDR3 totals 17 residues. Germline CDR1 reads MNHEY; CDR2 reads SMNVEV (reference sequence). Unmatched junction bases numbered 6, after V lost 3 bases and J lost 1 base. Here the CDR3 reads CASSFASGGGSYNEQFF. In DNA, the CDR3 is TGTGCCAGCAGTTTTGCTAGCGGGGGTGGATCCTACAATGAGCAGTTCTTC.

This clonotype occurred a few times. The chain employs TRBV6-6 and TRBJ2-1; 9 positions agree with TRBD2. The J segment lost 4 bases and the V segment lost 7 bases, leaving 5 bases of the junction unmatched. The CDR3 extends over 14 amino acids. Per germline, CDR1 MNHNY and CDR2 SVGAGI (reference sequence). CDR3 bases: TGTGCCAGCACGGTAGCGGGGGAGTACAATGAGCAGTTCTTC. Translated: CASTVAGEYNEQFF.

This clonotype was counted only a few times. This rearrangement joins TRBV7-2 to TRBJ2-5; D gene uncertain. Trimming shortened V by 1 base and J by 4 bases, and 10 bases separated the two germline ends. The V gene's germline CDR1 is SGHTA and CDR2 FQGNSA. This CDR3 is 14 amino acids long. Here the CDR3 reads CASSLGSRIETQYF. The CDR3 nucleotides read TGTGCCAGCAGCTTAGGATCTAGGATAGAGACCCAGTACTTC.

The rearrangement uses TRBV25-1 and TRBJ1-2; 8 bases line up with TRBD1. V gave up 5 bases and J gave up 6 bases; unmatched junction bases: 8. This CDR3 spans 14 amino acids. From germline, CDR1 is MGHDK and CDR2 SYGVNS. In nucleotides, the CDR3 is TGTGCCAGCAGTCCTCCGGACAGGGCTAATGGCTACACCTTC. It encodes CASSPPDRANGYTF.

This clonotype showed up many times. The chain carries TRBV10-3 and TRBJ2-7; TRBD2 matches 7 bases. J lost 7 bases, V lost 4 bases, and 7 bases had no gene match. Germline-derived CDR1 and CDR2 are ENHRY and SYGVKD. The CDR3 has 13 amino acids. The CDR3 region is CAISGILAREQYF. In DNA, the CDR3 is TGTGCCATCAGTGGCATACTAGCGCGAGAGCAGTACTTC.

This sequence joins TRBV20-1 and TRBJ2-3, with no clear D. The germline CDR1 and CDR2 sequences are DFQATT and SNEGSKA (reference sequence). V lost 3 bases to trimming and J lost 2 bases, with 12 bases between them. This CDR3 has 14 residues. The CDR3: CSARPSGPTDTQYF. The CDR3 nucleotides read TGCAGTGCTAGGCCCTCCGGGCCCACAGATACGCAGTATTTT.

The J gene is TRBJ1-2, the V gene TRBV4-1, with D possibly matching TRBD1 (6 bases). CDR1 and CDR2 from the germline V gene are MGHRA and YSYEKL. V gave up 0 bases and J gave up 4 bases, with 12 bases separating them. This CDR3 is 15 amino acids long. The CDR3 sequence: CASSQDLGGGYGYTF. CDR3 nucleotide sequence: TGCGCCAGCAGCCAAGATCTAGGGGGAGGCTATGGCTACACCTTC.

This clonotype was detected ten times or more. This chain connects TRBV4-1 to TRBJ2-2; a possible D gene is TRBD1 (5 bases). V was trimmed by 3 bases and J by 1 base, leaving 15 bases between them. Germline assignment: CDR1 MGHRA and CDR2 YSYEKL. This CDR3 comprises 17 residues. CDR3 in amino acids: CASSQVDMGLNTGELFF. CDR3 coding DNA: TGCGCCAGCAGCCAGGTGGACATGGGTTTGAACACCGGGGAGCTGTTTTTT.

This clonotype was detected only a few times. V is TRBV20-1 and J is TRBJ1-4; 9 nucleotides agree with TRBD1. Germline values: CDR1 DFQATT, CDR2 SNEGSKA (reference sequence). J lost 10 bases, V lost 2 bases, and 11 bases had no gene match. This CDR3 spans 15 amino acids. The CDR3 spells CSARPGTGRVGKLFF. The CDR3 nucleotides are TGCAGTGCTAGACCCGGGACAGGGAGAGTCGGAAAACTGTTTTTT.

This chain uses TRBV6-2 or TRBV6-3 with TRBJ2-1; D unresolved. Per the germline V gene, CDR1 is MNHEY and CDR2 is SVGEGT. The CDR3 covers 16 residues. Deletions cut 8 bases from V and 8 bases from J, with 25 bases between. CDR3 loop: CASPRRVMAEEDEQFF. The CDR3 DNA follows: TGTGCCAGCCCTAGGCGTGTAATGGCCGAGGAAGATGAGCAGTTCTTC.

J is TRBJ2-7 and V is TRBV11-2; 8 bases align to TRBD1. This CDR3 contains 15 residues. The V gene end was trimmed by 5 bases and the J gene end by 0 bases; junction bases not matched to a gene: 6. Germline-derived CDR1 and CDR2 are SGHAT and FQNNGV. The CDR3 sequence: CASSPTGAFSYEQYF. The CDR3, as DNA: TGTGCCAGCAGCCCGACAGGGGCTTTCTCCTACGAGCAGTACTTC.

The chain joins TRBV7-9 to TRBJ1-1, with no clear D. Per the germline V gene, CDR1 is SEHNR and CDR2 is FQNEAQ (reference sequence). The CDR3 sequence is 13 residues long. The V end was cut by 1 base, the J end by 7 bases, with 10 bases between. The CDR3 region is CASSLEDGYEAFF. As DNA, the CDR3 is TGTGCCAGCAGCTTAGAGGACGGATATGAAGCTTTCTTT.

Only a few counts were recorded for this clonotype. The V gene is TRBV7-3, the J gene TRBJ2-1, with 14 bases fitting TRBD2. The CDR3 is 17 amino acids. CDR1 and CDR2 from the germline V gene are SGHTA and FQGTGA. V lost 4 bases to trimming and J lost 8 bases; unmatched junction nucleotides: 10. This CDR3 reads CASSSRLAGGNFDEQFF. CDR3 nucleotide sequence: TGTGCCAGCAGCTCCCGACTAGCGGGGGGGAATTTCGATGAGCAGTTCTTC.

V gene TRBV6-5 combines with J gene TRBJ1-2; possibly TRBD1 for D (5 bases). Germline values: CDR1 MNHEY, CDR2 SVGAGI. The CDR3 consists of 17 residues. V lost 2 bases and J lost 7, with 23 bases in between. In DNA form, the CDR3 reads TGTGCCAGCAGTTACACCTACCCGGGGGGGGGTTCCGGTGGCTACACCTTC. It translates to CASSYTYPGGGSGGYTF.

This chain connects TRBV4-1 to TRBJ1-5; D possibly corresponds to TRBD1 (5 bases). The CDR3 sequence is 16 residues long. V was clipped by 1 base and J by 0 bases, with 10 bases between them. Germline values: CDR1 MGHRA, CDR2 YSYEKL. CDR3 in amino acids: CASSQVSGLSNQPQHF. CDR3 DNA: TGCGCCAGCAGCCAAGTATCGGGACTTAGCAATCAGCCCCAGCATTTT.

The chain recombines TRBV7-9 with TRBJ1-1; no firm D call. The CDR3 runs 12 residues. Germline CDR1 reads SEHNR; CDR2 reads FQNEAQ (reference sequence). Trimming took off 2 bases at V and 3 bases at J, with 4 bases between the two ends. The CDR3 sequence is CASSLRDTEAFF. CDR3 in DNA: TGTGCCAGCAGCTTAAGGGACACTGAAGCTTTCTTT.